This is a list of T cell receptor beta chains from one sample in a study of early T cells in non-severe SARS-CoV-2 infection. TCRdb analysed the 5' RACE reads with MiXCR anew, one entry per CDR3 protein. The table includes about 52,000 distinct CDR3 sequences, 8% to 9% detected once. Material for sequencing was whole blood. The receptor source for this set is an adult who was a healthcare worker with PCR-confirmed SARS-CoV-2 infection or an uninfected control (not recorded which). CDR3s include the opening cysteine and the closing phenylalanine or tryptophan. D genes are given only for firm matches. Some rows mark clone size as missing; the rest say once, few, many or name a class of expanded clone.

j_call: TRBJ2-7
v_call: TRBV28
clone_size: many
d_call: -
cdr3_nt: TGTGCCAGCAGTTTAGGGACAACCTACGAGCAGTACTTC
cdr3_aa: CASSLGTTYEQYF

j_call: TRBJ2-7
v_call: TRBV6-2/TRBV6-3
clone_size: few
d_call: TRBD2
cdr3_nt: TGTGCCAGCACCAGCCGCCTTAGCGGGAGGGCCCTTGAGCAGTACTTC
cdr3_aa: CASTSRLSGRALEQYF

j_call: TRBJ2-2
v_call: TRBV19
clone_size: few
d_call: -
cdr3_nt: TGTGCCAGTAGCGCCGGGACACACACCGGGGAGCTGTTTTTT
cdr3_aa: CASSAGTHTGELFF

j_call: TRBJ2-3
v_call: TRBV7-6
clone_size: many
d_call: TRBD2
cdr3_nt: TGTGCCAGCAGCTTAAAACTAGCGGGGGGCCCCCCAGATACGCAGTATTTT
cdr3_aa: CASSLKLAGGPPDTQYF

j_call: TRBJ2-7
v_call: TRBV14
clone_size: few
d_call: TRBD2
cdr3_nt: TGTGCCAGCAGCCAAGCCCTAGCGGGAGTCTCCGAGCAGTACTTC
cdr3_aa: CASSQALAGVSEQYF

j_call: TRBJ2-3
v_call: TRBV7-6
clone_size: -
d_call: -
cdr3_nt: TGTGCCAGCAGCCTGGGCGGTAGTCGGAACACAGATACGCAGTATTTT
cdr3_aa: CASSLGGSRNTDTQYF

j_call: TRBJ1-1
v_call: TRBV14
clone_size: many
d_call: TRBD1
cdr3_nt: TGTGCCAGCAGCCAACGACAGGGGGTCGTGAACACTGAAGCTTTCTTT
cdr3_aa: CASSQRQGVVNTEAFF

j_call: TRBJ1-1
v_call: TRBV12-3/TRBV12-4
clone_size: -
d_call: -
cdr3_nt: TGTGCCAGCAGTTTGGAGGGGACTGAAGCTTTCTTT
cdr3_aa: CASSLEGTEAFF

j_call: TRBJ2-1
v_call: TRBV7-9
clone_size: many
d_call: -
cdr3_nt: TGTGCCAGCAGCAAGGACAGTCCACAATGGCCGTTCTTC
cdr3_aa: CASSKDSPQWPFF

j_call: TRBJ2-7
v_call: TRBV28
clone_size: few
d_call: -
cdr3_nt: TGTGCCACCGGAACAGGGATCAGCTCCTACGAGCAGTACTTC
cdr3_aa: CATGTGISSYEQYF

j_call: TRBJ1-2
v_call: TRBV5-1
clone_size: -
d_call: -
cdr3_nt: TGCGCCAGCAGCTTGGAGACTTTCCTTAACTATGGCTACACCTTC
cdr3_aa: CASSLETFLNYGYTF

j_call: TRBJ1-6
v_call: TRBV5-1
clone_size: -
d_call: TRBD1
cdr3_nt: TGCGCCAGCAGCTCTACGGGACAGGAAAATTCACCCCTCCACTTT
cdr3_aa: CASSSTGQENSPLHF

j_call: TRBJ1-2
v_call: TRBV12-3/TRBV12-4
clone_size: many
d_call: -
cdr3_nt: TGTGCCAGCAGTTTATCCCCCGGAGGGGGTTCGAACTATGGCTACACCTTC
cdr3_aa: CASSLSPGGGSNYGYTF

j_call: TRBJ2-3
v_call: TRBV14
clone_size: many
d_call: -
cdr3_nt: TGTGCCAGCAGCCCCCTTAGAGGCTCTTATGGAACAGATACGCAGTATTTT
cdr3_aa: CASSPLRGSYGTDTQYF

j_call: TRBJ2-2
v_call: TRBV9
clone_size: few
d_call: -
cdr3_nt: TGTGCCAGCACCCTAGATCCCACCGGGGAGCTGTTTTTT
cdr3_aa: CASTLDPTGELFF

j_call: TRBJ2-1
v_call: TRBV4-2
clone_size: -
d_call: -
cdr3_nt: TGTGCCAGCAGCCAAGTATTATCTGGGGACAATGAGCAGTTCTTC
cdr3_aa: CASSQVLSGDNEQFF

j_call: TRBJ2-1
v_call: TRBV2
clone_size: -
d_call: -
cdr3_nt: TGTGCCAGCAGTGAAGGGCGGAAAGGATACAATGAGCAGTTCTTC
cdr3_aa: CASSEGRKGYNEQFF

j_call: TRBJ2-7
v_call: TRBV7-2
clone_size: -
d_call: -
cdr3_nt: TGTGCCAGCAGCTTAAGGGCAGACGCGAATTACGAGCAGTACTTC
cdr3_aa: CASSLRADANYEQYF

j_call: TRBJ1-2
v_call: TRBV5-1
clone_size: few
d_call: -
cdr3_nt: TGCGCCAGCAGCTTGACAGCGATCTATGGCTACACCTTC
cdr3_aa: CASSLTAIYGYTF

j_call: TRBJ1-1
v_call: TRBV27
clone_size: many
d_call: -
cdr3_nt: TGTGCCAGCGAGTGGGGTACTGAAGCTTTCTTT
cdr3_aa: CASEWGTEAFF

j_call: TRBJ1-3
v_call: TRBV5-1
clone_size: -
d_call: -
cdr3_nt: TGCGCCAGCAGCTTGTCGGGGGACTCTGGAAACACCATATATTTT
cdr3_aa: CASSLSGDSGNTIYF

j_call: TRBJ1-2
v_call: TRBV27
clone_size: few
d_call: TRBD1
cdr3_nt: TGTGCCAGCAGTCCCCCCCCCGGACAGGGGAGCCATGGCTACACCTTC
cdr3_aa: CASSPPPGQGSHGYTF

j_call: TRBJ2-2
v_call: TRBV6-5
clone_size: -
d_call: -
cdr3_nt: TGTGCCAGCAGCCCGGGACGTCCCACCGGGGAGCTGTTTTTT
cdr3_aa: CASSPGRPTGELFF

j_call: TRBJ2-5
v_call: TRBV7-2
clone_size: -
d_call: TRBD2
cdr3_nt: TGTGCCAGCAGCTTAGAGTGGGGAGGGCAAGAGACCCAGTACTTC
cdr3_aa: CASSLEWGGQETQYF

j_call: TRBJ2-5
v_call: TRBV11-2
clone_size: few
d_call: TRBD2
cdr3_nt: TGTGCCAGCAGCCGGACTAGCGGGGGCCAAGAGACCCAGTACTTC
cdr3_aa: CASSRTSGGQETQYF

j_call: TRBJ2-7
v_call: TRBV20-1
clone_size: few
d_call: TRBD1
cdr3_nt: TGCAGTGCTAGAGGAGGGACAGTCTCCTACGAGCAGTACTTC
cdr3_aa: CSARGGTVSYEQYF

j_call: TRBJ2-2
v_call: TRBV6-2/TRBV6-3
clone_size: few
d_call: -
cdr3_nt: TGTGCCAGCACCCCAGTGAACACCGGGGAGCTGTTTTTT
cdr3_aa: CASTPVNTGELFF

j_call: TRBJ2-1
v_call: TRBV25-1
clone_size: many
d_call: TRBD2
cdr3_nt: TGTGCCAGCAGTGCTAGCGGGGGGGCCAATGAGCAGTTCTTC
cdr3_aa: CASSASGGANEQFF

j_call: TRBJ2-1
v_call: TRBV7-3
clone_size: -
d_call: -
cdr3_nt: TGTGCCAGCAGCTCCGCTGGGGGTGAGCAGTTCTTC
cdr3_aa: CASSSAGGEQFF

j_call: TRBJ2-5
v_call: TRBV5-1
clone_size: few
d_call: TRBD2
cdr3_nt: TGCGCCAGCAGCGGAACTAGCGGGAGCGGTGAGACCCAGTACTTC
cdr3_aa: CASSGTSGSGETQYF

j_call: TRBJ2-3
v_call: TRBV3-1
clone_size: -
d_call: -
cdr3_nt: TGTGCCAGCAGCTCCACTCCTACCACAGATACGCAGTATTTT
cdr3_aa: CASSSTPTTDTQYF

j_call: TRBJ2-3
v_call: TRBV6-5
clone_size: -
d_call: TRBD2
cdr3_nt: TGTGCCAGCAGTTACTCACCGGGAGGGCCAAATACGCAGTATTTT
cdr3_aa: CASSYSPGGPNTQYF

j_call: TRBJ1-1
v_call: TRBV10-1
clone_size: many
d_call: TRBD1
cdr3_nt: TGCGCAGAAAAAGACAGGGCTGGCACTGAAGCTTTCTTT
cdr3_aa: CAEKDRAGTEAFF

j_call: TRBJ2-7
v_call: TRBV25-1
clone_size: -
d_call: -
cdr3_nt: TGTGCCAGCAGTGAGACATACGAGCAGTACTTC
cdr3_aa: CASSETYEQYF

j_call: TRBJ2-1
v_call: TRBV2
clone_size: few
d_call: TRBD2
cdr3_nt: TGTGCCAGCAAAAGGACTAGCGGTTCTGGCGATGAGCAGTTCTTC
cdr3_aa: CASKRTSGSGDEQFF

j_call: TRBJ2-1
v_call: TRBV9
clone_size: many
d_call: TRBD1
cdr3_nt: TGTGCCAGCAGCACACGTCATACGGACAGGGGGCATGAGGGTGAGCAGTTCTTC
cdr3_aa: CASSTRHTDRGHEGEQFF

j_call: TRBJ2-2
v_call: TRBV28
clone_size: few
d_call: -
cdr3_nt: TGTGCCAGCAGTTTGTACGCCGGGGAGCTGTTTTTT
cdr3_aa: CASSLYAGELFF

j_call: TRBJ1-5
v_call: TRBV27
clone_size: few
d_call: -
cdr3_nt: TGTGCCACTCAGCCCAGGGGACATAGCAATCAGCCCCAGCATTTT
cdr3_aa: CATQPRGHSNQPQHF

j_call: TRBJ2-7
v_call: TRBV7-9
clone_size: many
d_call: TRBD1
cdr3_nt: TGTGCCAGCCGGACAGGGGACGAGCAGTACTTC
cdr3_aa: CASRTGDEQYF

j_call: TRBJ2-7
v_call: TRBV11-2
clone_size: many
d_call: -
cdr3_nt: TGTGCCAGCAGCCAGGGGGGGAGGCTAGCGGTCTACGAGCAGTACTTC
cdr3_aa: CASSQGGRLAVYEQYF

j_call: TRBJ2-7
v_call: TRBV9
clone_size: many
d_call: TRBD1
cdr3_nt: TGTGCCAGCAGACCCTCTGGGACAGGGTCTCCCGAGCAGTACTTC
cdr3_aa: CASRPSGTGSPEQYF

j_call: TRBJ1-5
v_call: TRBV4-2
clone_size: -
d_call: -
cdr3_nt: TGTGCCAGCAGCCAGGAACCGGATCAGCCCCAGCATTTT
cdr3_aa: CASSQEPDQPQHF

j_call: TRBJ2-1
v_call: TRBV6-2/TRBV6-3
clone_size: many
d_call: -
cdr3_nt: TGTGCCAGCGGAAGGATATCCGCGTCCTACAATGAGCAGTTCTTC
cdr3_aa: CASGRISASYNEQFF